These 29 T cell receptor beta chains came from one sample sequenced in a study of CD8+ T cells in alopecia areata. Punch biopsies of lesional scalp, plus peripheral blood, were taken from alopecia areata patients. RNA extraction and reverse transcription yielded cDNA as sequencing template. Some clones are missing from TCRdb's copy, which holds only in-frame ones; the method was immunoSEQ multiplex PCR. Among roughly 19,000 clones, 60% to 80% were seen once, and the ten largest hold around 5.8%. The sequenced sample was skin, obtained at week 0. These receptor sequences come from a human donor with alopecia areata.

This clone was seen more than once but under ten times. This rearrangement joins TRBV7-9 to TRBJ1-1; D possibly corresponds to TRBD1 (5 bases). Germline values: CDR1 SEHNR, CDR2 FQNEAQ (reference sequence). CDR3 length: 13 amino acids. V was trimmed by 1 base and J by 4 bases, leaving 7 bases between them. The CDR3 is CASSLVQGTEAFF. In DNA form, the CDR3 reads TGTGCCAGCAGCTTAGTGCAGGGCACTGAAGCTTTCTTT.

The V gene is TRBV4-3, the J gene TRBJ1-2, with D maybe TRBD1 (5 bases). This CDR3 comprises 13 residues. The germline V gene has CDR1 LGHNA and CDR2 YSLEER. Trimming removed 0 bases from V and 6 bases from J, with 8 bases in between. For the CDR3, the DNA is TGCGCCAGCAGCCAAGACAGGGAACATGGCTACACCTTC. It encodes CASSQDREHGYTF.

This clone was counted a single time. The rearrangement uses TRBV7-2 and TRBJ2-6; D uncertain. The germline gives CDR1 SGHTA, CDR2 FQGNSA. This CDR3 comprises 13 residues. Trimming shortened V by 5 bases and J by 1 base, and 3 bases separated the two germline ends. CDR3 DNA: TGTGCCAGCAGCAGGTCTGGGGCCAACGTCCTGACTTTC. Protein: CASSRSGANVLTF.

This chain uses TRBV4-2 with TRBJ1-2, with a tentative D call TRBD1 (6 bases). V was cut by 0 bases and J by 4 bases, with 18 bases left in between. The CDR3 sequence is 17 residues long. Per germline, CDR1 LGHNA and CDR2 YNFKEQ. CDR3 in amino acids: CASSQESNQAGVYGYTF. CDR3 sequence (DNA): TGTGCCAGCAGCCAAGAAAGCAATCAGGCAGGGGTCTATGGCTACACCTTC.

By share, this clone ranks as large. The chain combines TRBV7-8 with TRBJ2-7; D not resolved. Germline V gives CDR1 SGHVS, CDR2 FQNEAQ. V shed 7 bases and J shed 4 bases, with 17 bases lying between them. CDR3 length equals 14 residues. The CDR3 region has the DNA TGTGCCAGCACCAGCTACGGACCTGGTTACGAGCAGTACTTC. Translating it yields CASTSYGPGYEQYF.

The chain employs TRBV4-3 and TRBJ1-2, with 10 bases fitting TRBD1. Germline loops: CDR1 LGHNA, CDR2 YSLEER. The CDR3 loop spans 16 amino acids. V was clipped by 0 bases and J by 4 bases; unmatched bases: 5. CDR3 in amino acids: CASSQDETGGSYGYTF. CDR3 DNA: TGCGCCAGCAGCCAAGATGAGACAGGGGGCTCCTATGGCTACACCTTC.

This clone was seen a handful of times. V gene TRBV5-1 combines with J gene TRBJ2-1; 9 nucleotides match TRBD2. Per germline, CDR1 SGHRS and CDR2 YFSETQ. The V gene end was trimmed by 3 bases and the J gene end by 3 bases; junction bases not matched to a gene: 1. CDR3 size: 14 residues. CDR3 loop: CASSSAGGYNEQFF. The CDR3 coding sequence is TGCGCCAGCAGCTCAGCGGGGGGCTACAATGAGCAGTTCTTC.

In this sample, this clone turned up a few times. The chain links TRBV4-3 to TRBJ2-2, with 8 bases fitting TRBD1. The CDR3 totals 16 residues. Germline CDR1 and CDR2: LGHNA and YSLEER. The V and J ends lost 1 base and 5 bases, in that order; junction bases with no gene match: 6. This CDR3 reads CASSQVAGGYTGELFF. CDR3 DNA sequence: TGCGCCAGCAGCCAAGTGGCAGGGGGCTATACCGGGGAGCTGTTTTTT.

The V call is TRBV6-5, the J call TRBJ2-7; 11 positions match TRBD2. CDR1 is MNHEY and CDR2 is SVGAGI in the germline V gene. The CDR3 covers 13 residues. V shed 6 bases, J shed 3 bases, and the junction held 1 base outside the gene matches. The CDR3 protein is CASRGTSGYEQYF. Here the CDR3 DNA reads TGTGCCAGCAGGGGGACTAGCGGCTACGAGCAGTACTTC.

The chain uses TRBV7-8 and TRBJ2-1; possible D gene TRBD1, 6 bases. Trimming took off 5 bases at V and 8 bases at J, with 22 bases between the two ends. In germline, CDR1 is SGHVS, CDR2 FQNEAQ. The CDR3 has 16 residues. CDR3 amino acids: CASSPSSGTRWDEQFF. In DNA form, the CDR3 reads TGTGCCAGCAGCCCCTCCTCCGGGACAAGGTGGGATGAGCAGTTCTTC.

The chain links TRBV4-2 to TRBJ2-1, with D uncertain. Trimming pared 7 bases from V and 11 bases from J, leaving 18 bases between. The CDR3 sequence is 13 residues long. Germline-derived CDR1 and CDR2 are LGHNA and YNFKEQ. In nucleotides, the CDR3 is TGTGCCAGCACAAGTTCTCGGAAATATAAGCAGTTCTTC. Protein sequence: CASTSSRKYKQFF.

This clone was recorded once. The gene calls are TRBV18 and TRBJ2-2; TRBD1 aligns across 7 bases. The V segment lost 5 bases and the J segment 6 bases; nucleotides outside the gene matches: 12. The germline V gene encodes CDR1 KGHSH and CDR2 LQKENI. The CDR3 runs to 16 residues. As DNA, the CDR3 is TGTGCCAGCTCAACCCGACAGGGAGTAGACGCCGGGGAGCTGTTTTTT. Translation: CASSTRQGVDAGELFF. Full variable domain (outside the CDR3, taken from reference TRBV18 and TRBJ2-2): NAGVMQNPRHLVRRRGQEARLRCSPMKGHSHVYWYRQLPEEGLKFMVYLQKENIIDESGMPKERFSAEFPKEGPSILRIQQVVRGDSAAYFCASSTRQGVDAGELFFGEGSRLTVL.

Relative to its sample, this clone is medium-sized (0.01 to 0.1%). The J gene is TRBJ2-7, the V gene TRBV2; 9 nucleotides line up with TRBD1. The CDR3 runs 15 residues. CDR1 and CDR2 from the germline V gene are SNHLY and FYNNEI. J was trimmed by 3 bases and V by 1 base; bases with no gene match: 4. The CDR3 reads CASSEGQGVNYEQYF. CDR3 nucleotides: TGTGCCAGCAGTGAAGGACAGGGGGTCAACTACGAGCAGTACTTC.

For this clone: Since the CDR3 does not end with the conserved phenylalanine or tryptophan, this likely comes from a read error. The rearrangement joins TRBV27 to TRBJ1-6; 7 bases line up with TRBD1. This CDR3 has 18 residues. The J segment lost 0 bases and the V segment lost 5 bases, leaving 10 bases of the junction unmatched. CDR1 and CDR2 (germline): MNHEY, SMNVEV (reference sequence). The CDR3 DNA sequence: TGTGCCAGCAGTCTAGGACAGGCCAGGAGCTCCTATAATTCACCCCTCCACCTT. It codes for CASSLGQARSSYNSPLHL.

This clone has just a few counts. This rearrangement joins TRBV11-3 to TRBJ2-3; 11 bases align to TRBD2. The CDR3 runs 17 residues. Germline V CDR1 and CDR2: SGHNT, YENEEA. The trim removed 0 bases at V and 7 bases at J, leaving 9 bases unmatched. In nucleotides, the CDR3 is TGTGCCAGCAGCTTAGAAGGGATTAGCGGGGGGGCTAATACGCAGTATTTT. Protein sequence: CASSLEGISGGANTQYF.

This rearrangement joins TRBV5-4 to TRBJ1-1, with 7 bases fitting TRBD1. Germline CDR1 SGHNT, CDR2 YYREEE (reference sequence). V lost 6 bases and J lost 3; bases outside the gene matches: 5. The CDR3 contains 13 residues. The CDR3 DNA follows: TGTGCCAGCACCCGGGACAGCCACACTGAAGCTTTCTTT. It is translated as CASTRDSHTEAFF.

The chain couples TRBV4-2 to TRBJ1-2, with 9 bases aligning to TRBD1. This CDR3 is built from 17 residues. CDR1 and CDR2 (germline): LGHNA, YNFKEQ. V shed 1 base and J 4 bases; nucleotides not matched to a gene: 10. This CDR3 reads CASSQGTGEEGLYGYTF. CDR3 coding DNA: TGTGCCAGCAGCCAAGGGACAGGGGAAGAGGGGCTCTATGGCTACACCTTC.

CDR3 bases: TGCGCCAGCAGCCAAGAATTACAGAGCAATCAGCCCCAGCATTTT. It encodes CASSQELQSNQPQHF. The rearrangement links TRBV4-3 to TRBJ1-5; D is unresolved. V was clipped by 0 bases and J by 1 base, with 7 bases between them. The CDR3 is 15 residues long. Germline CDR1 reads LGHNA; CDR2 reads YSLEER.

This chain links TRBV5-1 with TRBJ2-5; TRBD1 or TRBD2 may be the D gene (6 bases each). V was clipped by 0 bases and J by 5 bases, with 14 bases between them. Germline assignment: CDR1 SGHRS and CDR2 YFSETQ. This CDR3 contains 15 residues. The CDR3 loop reads CASSLGTGARETQYF. The CDR3 DNA reads as TGCGCCAGCAGCTTGGGAACGGGGGCGAGGGAGACCCAGTACTTC.

The chain employs TRBV6-6 and TRBJ1-3; D remains unclear. Trimming shortened V by 8 bases and J by 0 bases, and 8 bases separated the two germline ends. Germline CDR1 reads MNHNY; CDR2 reads SVGAGI (reference sequence). This CDR3 region has 13 residues. The CDR3, as DNA: TGTGCCAGCGTTCGGAACTCTGGAAACACCATATATTTT. It specifies CASVRNSGNTIYF.

The V and J genes are TRBV7-9 and TRBJ1-2; no reliable D call. The CDR3 is made up of 12 amino acids. Germline CDR1 SEHNR, CDR2 FQNEAQ (reference sequence). The V gene lost 9 bases and the J gene lost 4 bases, with 12 bases spanning the gap. This chain's CDR3 is CASSRDGYGYTF. The CDR3 DNA is TGTGCCAGTAGCCGGGATGGCTATGGCTACACCTTC.

This clone was recorded a few times. The rearrangement links TRBV6-6 to TRBJ2-4, with D hard to call. The germline V and J ends were trimmed by 6 bases and 0 bases, with 15 bases remaining between them. The CDR3 has 16 residues. Looked up from germline, CDR1 is MNHNY and CDR2 is SVGAGI (reference sequence). The CDR3 DNA reads as TGTGCCAGCAGCCAAAGTCCTGTGGAAGCCAAAAACATTCAGTACTTC. Protein: CASSQSPVEAKNIQYF.

Notes on this clone: The sample contains more than one DNA sequence encoding this CDR3. The chain couples TRBV4-3 to TRBJ1-1; a possible D gene is TRBD1 (5 bases). Trimming cost V 2 bases and J 1 base, with 8 bases left between them. The CDR3 sequence is 14 residues long. Germline lookup yields CDR1 LGHNA and CDR2 YSLEER. This CDR3 reads CASSQLTENTEAFF. CDR3 DNA: TGCGCCAGCAGCCAATTGACAGAGAACACTGAAGCTTTCTTT.

This clone was counted only a few times. V and J are TRBV7-6 and TRBJ1-1, with D possibly TRBD1 on 5 matching bases. The CDR3 is 12 amino acids. V was clipped by 7 bases and J by 4 bases, with 10 bases between them. Germline CDR1 SGHVS, CDR2 FNYEAQ. CDR3 sequence reads: CASIGASTEAFF. DNA of the CDR3: TGTGCCAGCATAGGGGCGAGCACTGAAGCTTTCTTT.

Relative to its sample, this clone is medium-sized (0.01 to 0.1%). This chain links TRBV7-9 with TRBJ2-7; D is perhaps TRBD2 (5 bases). The CDR3 length is 12 residues. The germline gives CDR1 SEHNR, CDR2 FQNEAQ (reference sequence). V was pared by 4 bases and J by 7 bases, with 11 bases between. The chain's CDR3 is CASSSDSLEQYF. DNA for the CDR3: TGTGCCAGCAGCTCGGACTCCCTGGAGCAGTACTTC.

The chain has TRBV6-5 and TRBJ2-7, with a possible D match to TRBD2 (5 bases). The germline V and J ends were trimmed by 7 bases and 7 bases, with 17 bases remaining between them. Germline V CDR1 and CDR2: MNHEY, SVGAGI. The CDR3 runs 13 residues. CDR3 nucleotide sequence: TGTGCCAGCACCCTATTGGGTACGGGGGAGCAGTACTTC. This sequence encodes CASTLLGTGEQYF.

The J gene is TRBJ1-2, the V gene TRBV7-9; D not certain. The CDR3 sequence is 14 residues long. CDR1 SEHNR and CDR2 FQNEAQ come from the germline V gene (reference sequence). The V end was cut by 5 bases, the J end by 1 base, with 11 bases between. The CDR3 loop reads CASSPEVFNYGYTF. As DNA, the CDR3 is TGTGCCAGCAGCCCGGAGGTGTTTAACTATGGCTACACCTTC. The full variable domain, in which reference TRBV7-9 and TRBJ1-2 provide the parts outside the CDR3, is DTGVSQNPRHKITKRGQNVTFRCDPISEHNRLYWYRQTLGQGPEFLTYFQNEAQLEKSRLLSDRFSAERPKGSFSTLEIQRTEQGDSAMYLCASSPEVFNYGYTFGSGTRLTVV.

The rearrangement links TRBV29-1 to TRBJ2-7; a weak D match, TRBD2 (5 bases). Germline V gene lookup returns CDR1 SQVTM and CDR2 ANQGSEA. The CDR3 extends over 12 amino acids. Trimming took off 8 bases at V and 6 bases at J, with 17 bases between the two ends. DNA of the CDR3: TGCAGCAATAAGCGCGGGTTTGGCGAGCAGTACTTC. Encoded protein: CSNKRGFGEQYF.

The chain employs TRBV11-3 and TRBJ2-1; 7 bases match TRBD2. The V gene end was trimmed by 8 bases and the J gene end by 5 bases; junction bases not matched to a gene: 18. The CDR3 spans 17 residues. Germline CDR1 is SGHNT and CDR2 is YENEEA. The CDR3 sequence: CASGPWEGTTSNNEQFF. The CDR3 region has the DNA TGTGCCAGCGGCCCATGGGAGGGAACAACTTCCAACAATGAGCAGTTCTTC.